This TCR beta chain was profiled in a study of early T cells in non-severe SARS-CoV-2 infection. Across the study: Chains stayed unpaired after sequencing of bulk RNA from unsorted whole blood.

A single record per CDR3 protein comes from TCRdb applying MiXCR to the 5' RACE reads. The sample holds roughly 53,000 distinct CDR3 sequences, more than 9% seen once. Material: whole blood. The TCR originated in an adult who was a healthcare worker with PCR-confirmed SARS-CoV-2 infection or an uninfected control (not recorded which).

The CDR3 DNA sequence: TGCGCCAGCCGCCAGACGGGCTCTGGGGCCAACGTCCTGACTTTC. Residues: CASRQTGSGANVLTF. The chain is built from TRBV5-1 and TRBJ2-6, with unresolved D. Trimming pared 7 bases from V and 0 bases from J, leaving 11 bases between. This CDR3 region has 15 residues. Germline assignment: CDR1 SGHRS and CDR2 YFSETQ.